This T cell receptor (beta chain) was captured by sequencing in a study of STAT5B mutations in CD4+ large granular lymphocyte leukemia. Study observations and caveats: Without putative leukemic clones, patient CD4-sorted repertoires remained more clonal than healthy CD4+ repertoires. No patients shared main leukemic clonotypes, though about 26% appeared at low frequency elsewhere. Without HLA matching, higher CD4+ than CD8+ T-LGLL clonality could reflect small sample size.

Original processing notes: A productive frequency of 2.59 x 10-5 was the lowest detectable. Produced via immunoSEQ multiplex PCR; TCRdb's table is partial and in-frame only. That table is the source of V, J and clone size, and D and trimming were worked out from the DNA. The repertoire holds about 33,000 clones, with around four fifths as singletons. Per germline, CDR1 SGHTA and CDR2 FQGNSA. V was clipped by 2 bases and J by 8 bases; unmatched bases: 5. The CDR3 covers 15 residues. In regard to this clone: Antigen: not known.

Sequencing was performed on CD4+ T cells from blood buffy coats. This receptor was taken from a human donor in good health. The chain joins TRBV7-2 to TRBJ2-1; TRBD2 aligns across 11 bases. This chain's CDR3 is CASSLWTSGSDEQFF. DNA for the CDR3: TGTGCCAGCAGCTTATGGACTAGCGGGTCGGATGAGCAGTTCTTC.